The rows below give T cell receptor beta chains drawn from one sample of a study of PD-L1 blockade in urothelial cancer. Profiling relied on immunoSEQ multiplex PCR, and the TCRdb table lists in-frame clones only, not all of them. Here the sample spans 100,000 or so clones, roughly nine tenths being singletons. The source was PBMCs, collected around atezolizumab (anti-PD-L1) treatment. These receptors were taken from a woman aged 80 or older with urothelial cancer. CDR3s include the opening cysteine and the closing phenylalanine or tryptophan. Fields, in order: J gene, D gene, clone size, V gene, CDR3 protein, CDR3 DNA. The D gene is left open where the match is weak. Rows give clone size only sometimes, using once, few, many, or a class for an expanded clone.

TRBJ2-7 | - | - | TRBV28 | CASRPGGFTYEQYF | TGTGCCAGCAGACCCGGGGGTTTTACCTACGAGCAGTACTTC
TRBJ1-4 | - | - | TRBV9 | CASSPQWGRVDEKLFF | TGTGCCAGCAGCCCTCAATGGGGGAGGGTCGATGAAAAACTGTTTTTT
TRBJ2-1 | - | - | TRBV15 | CATSRDDTGSSYNEQFF | TGTGCCACCAGCAGAGATGATACCGGGAGCTCCTACAATGAGCAGTTCTTC
TRBJ1-4 | TRBD1 | - | TRBV25-1 | CASRETGLTNEKLFF | TGTGCCAGCAGGGAGACAGGGTTAACTAATGAAAAACTGTTTTTT
TRBJ1-5 | - | - | TRBV7-8 | CASSSGYNQPQHF | TGTGCCAGCAGCTCGGGATACAATCAGCCCCAGCATTTT
TRBJ2-1 | TRBD1 | - | TRBV19 | CASSIGQGAYNEQFF | TGTGCCAGTAGTATCGGACAGGGGGCCTACAATGAGCAGTTCTTC
TRBJ2-5 | TRBD1 | few | TRBV5-1 | CASKRGGTGVGETQYF | TGCGCCAGCAAGCGAGGAGGGACAGGGGTTGGGGAGACCCAGTACTTC
TRBJ2-3 | TRBD2 | - | TRBV9 | CASSATSGKKDTQYF | TGTGCCAGCAGCGCGACTAGCGGGAAGAAGGATACGCAGTATTTT
TRBJ2-1 | TRBD2 | - | TRBV5-6 | CASSLGSGPRSYNEQFF | TGTGCCAGCAGCTTGGGTAGCGGGCCTCGCTCCTACAATGAGCAGTTCTTC
TRBJ1-1 | - | once | TRBV18 | CASSPSSENTEAFF | TGTGCCAGCTCACCAAGTAGTGAGAACACTGAAGCTTTCTTT
TRBJ1-2 | - | - | TRBV25-1 | CASSDGVLGYTF | TGTGCCAGCAGTGACGGGGTTCTTGGCTACACCTTC
TRBJ2-1 | - | - | TRBV11-2 | CASSLRAEGNEQFF | TGTGCCAGCAGCCTCCGGGCGGAGGGGAATGAGCAGTTCTTC
TRBJ2-7 | TRBD1 | - | TRBV5-1 | CASRYGGGQGPREQYF | TGCGCCAGCAGATATGGAGGGGGACAGGGGCCGAGGGAGCAGTACTTC
TRBJ1-2 | - | - | TRBV19 | CASWTSYGYTF | TGTGCCAGTTGGACAAGCTATGGCTACACCTTC
TRBJ2-7 | TRBD2 | - | TRBV5-1 | CASSLEGFGGRPYEQYF | TGCGCCAGCAGCTTGGAGGGGTTTGGCGGGAGGCCCTACGAGCAGTACTTC
TRBJ2-2 | - | - | TRBV9 | CASSALSGGNTGELFF | TGTGCCAGCAGCGCCCTGTCTGGAGGCAACACCGGGGAGCTGTTTTTT
TRBJ2-1 | - | - | TRBV11-2 | CASSLSQLARNEQFF | TGTGCCAGCAGCTTAAGTCAACTAGCAAGGAATGAGCAGTTCTTC
TRBJ2-3 | TRBD2 | - | TRBV7-9 | CASSLALAGYTDTQYF | TGTGCCAGCAGCTTGGCCTTAGCGGGTTACACAGATACGCAGTATTTT
TRBJ2-7 | TRBD1 | once | TRBV6-1 | CASSATPVGGTEQYF | TGTGCCAGCAGTGCTACCCCGGTAGGGGGCACAGAGCAGTACTTC
TRBJ2-3 | TRBD2 | - | TRBV5-4 | CASSRRTSGGADTQYF | TGTGCCAGCAGTCGAAGGACTAGCGGGGGTGCAGATACGCAGTATTTT
TRBJ2-2 | TRBD2 | - | TRBV2 | CASSDGGRTVGELFF | TGTGCCAGCAGTGACGGCGGGAGAACGGTCGGGGAGCTGTTTTTT
TRBJ2-2 | - | - | TRBV5-1 | CASSFNTDRSGELFF | TGCGCCAGCAGCTTCAATACCGACAGGTCCGGGGAGCTGTTTTTT
TRBJ1-1 | - | - | TRBV11-2 | CASSLRGHQNTEAFF | TGTGCCAGCAGCTTACGGGGTCACCAAAACACTGAAGCTTTCTTT
TRBJ1-5 | TRBD1 | - | TRBV30 | CAWSWTGVNQPQHF | TGTGCCTGGAGTTGGACAGGGGTAAATCAGCCCCAGCATTTT
TRBJ1-5 | - | - | TRBV6-1 | CASSREGDNQPQHF | TGTGCCAGCAGTCGGGAGGGGGACAATCAGCCCCAGCATTTT
TRBJ1-1 | - | - | TRBV6-5 | CASSYGGGHSAEAFF | TGTGCCAGCAGTTACGGTGGAGGGCATAGCGCTGAAGCTTTCTTT
TRBJ1-1 | - | - | TRBV30 | CAWSVAGNTEAFF | TGTGCCTGGAGTGTAGCGGGGAACACTGAAGCTTTCTTT
TRBJ2-1 | TRBD1 | once | TRBV7-2 | CASGRQGNNEQFF | TGTGCCAGCGGAAGACAGGGAAACAATGAGCAGTTCTTC
TRBJ2-1 | TRBD2 | - | TRBV29-1 | CSPSGGRSINEQFF | TGCAGCCCCTCGGGGGGTAGGTCAATCAATGAGCAGTTCTTC